This is a list of T cell receptor beta chains from one sample in a study of T-cell reconstitution after alpha-beta-depleted transplantation in children. TCRdb re-analysed the PCR reads in MiXCR, keeping a single row per CDR3 protein. The sample has 200,000 or so distinct CDR3 sequences, about 7% seen once; the top ten hold 4.5% to 6.5%. The source was PBMCs, collected before TCRalphabeta/CD19-depleted stem cell transplant. The source of these receptors is a boy between 2 and 15 years old with acute lymphoblastic leukemia, due to receive a stem cell transplant. The CDR3 runs from the conserved cysteine through the conserved F or W. A D gene is named only where the DNA matches it firmly. Where a row states a size, it is once, few, many or the class of an expanded clone; other rows omit it.

>few|TRBJ1-6|TRBV7-2|.
TGTGCCAGCAGCTTAGTAAGGTCACCCCTCCACTTT
CASSLVRSPLHF
>many|TRBJ2-2|TRBV5-1|TRBD2
TGCGCCAGCAGCCCCGGGACTAGCGGCACGTCTGGGGAGCTGTTTTTT
CASSPGTSGTSGELFF
>few|TRBJ2-7|TRBV7-9|TRBD1
TGTGCCAGCAGCTTAGGGGACAGATACTACGAGCAGTACTTC
CASSLGDRYYEQYF
>many|TRBJ2-7|TRBV10-3|.
TGTGCCATCAGTCTAGCGCTCAGCTCCTACGAGCAGTACTTC
CAISLALSSYEQYF
>many|TRBJ2-2|TRBV7-2|TRBD1
TGTGCCAGCAGCTTAGCGCTTTTAGGGGGCAGGGCCGGGGAGCTGTTTTTT
CASSLALLGGRAGELFF
>few|TRBJ2-7|TRBV25-1|TRBD1
TGTGCCAGCAGTGATGGAAACAGGGGATCCTACGAGCAGTACTTC
CASSDGNRGSYEQYF
>many|TRBJ1-5|TRBV12-3/TRBV12-4|.
TGTGCCAGCAGTTCAACCTTCATTCAGCCCCAGCATTTT
CASSSTFIQPQHF
>many|TRBJ2-7|TRBV20-1|TRBD1
TGCAGTGCTAGAGCCTGGGACAGGTCTTCCTACGAGCAGTACTTC
CSARAWDRSSYEQYF
>many|TRBJ2-7|TRBV20-1|.
TGCAGTGCTAGAGATCCGGAGCTGATACACTACGAGCAGTACTTC
CSARDPELIHYEQYF
>many|TRBJ2-7|TRBV20-1|.
TGCAGTGCTAGAAACGTGGGTAGGGTATTCCACGAGCAGTACTTC
CSARNVGRVFHEQYF
>many|TRBJ1-6|TRBV11-2|.
TGTGCCAGCAGTCAGATCACGAATTCACCCCTCCACTTT
CASSQITNSPLHF
>.|TRBJ1-6|TRBV7-6|.
TGTGCCAGCAGCTTAAGTCTGGGCCAAAATTCACCCCTCCACTTT
CASSLSLGQNSPLHF
>many|TRBJ2-1|TRBV3-1|TRBD2
TGTGCCAGCAGCCAAGATAGCGGGGGGGCCAATGAGCAGTTCTTC
CASSQDSGGANEQFF
>.|TRBJ2-7|TRBV7-2|.
TGTGCCAGCGGACAAACTGGGCCCTACGAGCAGTACTTC
CASGQTGPYEQYF
>many|TRBJ2-7|TRBV7-9|.
TGTGCCAGCAGCTCCCCCACCAACGGCTACGAGCAGTACTTC
CASSSPTNGYEQYF
>.|TRBJ2-5|TRBV3-1|TRBD2
TGTGCCAGCAGCCCTGGACTAGCGGGGAACCAAGAGACCCAGTACTTC
CASSPGLAGNQETQYF
>many|TRBJ2-1|TRBV29-1|TRBD2
TGCAGCGTTAGCGGGGGGAAATACAATGAGCAGTTCTTC
CSVSGGKYNEQFF
>few|TRBJ1-2|TRBV5-1|.
TGCGCCAGCAGGGCCACGGGTGGCTACACCTTC
CASRATGGYTF
>.|TRBJ2-1|TRBV2|TRBD2
TGTGCCAGCAGTTCGGGACTAGCGGAGCAGTTCTTC
CASSSGLAEQFF
>many|TRBJ2-7|TRBV28|.
TGTGCCAGCAGTCCCGCCGTGGAGCAGTACTTC
CASSPAVEQYF
>many|TRBJ2-7|TRBV6-1|.
TGTGCCAGCACCCCCCAGCGCAGCTCCTACGATCAGTACTTC
CASTPQRSSYDQYF
>many|TRBJ2-5|TRBV29-1|TRBD1
TGCAGCGTTACCAGACAGGGTCCCAAAGAGACCCAGTACTTC
CSVTRQGPKETQYF
>many|TRBJ2-1|TRBV7-9|.
TGTGCCAGCAGCCTCCGGACCTTCGGGAAGATCAATGAGCAGTTCTTC
CASSLRTFGKINEQFF
>many|TRBJ2-3|TRBV28|TRBD1
TGTGCCAGCAGTTTCTTCACCGGGACAGGGGAAGATACGCAGTATTTT
CASSFFTGTGEDTQYF
>many|TRBJ2-5|TRBV11-2|TRBD2
TGTGCCAGCAGCCCCCGACTAGCGAGCCAAGAGACCCAGTACTTC
CASSPRLASQETQYF
>many|TRBJ2-5|TRBV7-9|.
TGTGCCAGCAGCAGCGAGGAGACCCAGTACTTC
CASSSEETQYF
>many|TRBJ2-1|TRBV20-1|TRBD2
TGCAGTGCCGACGACGGGACTAGCGGGGGGGCGTCCTACAATGAGCAGTTCTTC
CSADDGTSGGASYNEQFF
>many|TRBJ1-1|TRBV7-2|.
TGTGCCAGCAGCTTTGGGCGGAGTAACACTGAAGCTTTCTTT
CASSFGRSNTEAFF
>many|TRBJ2-3|TRBV4-2|TRBD2
TGTGCCAGCAGGGTAGCTAGCGGTGACACAGATACGCAGTATTTT
CASRVASGDTDTQYF
>many|TRBJ2-3|TRBV7-3|.
TGTGCCAGCAGCTCCCGCAGGGGATGGTGGACAGATACGCAGTATTTT
CASSSRRGWWTDTQYF
>many|TRBJ2-6|TRBV20-1|.
TGCAGTGCTAGTCTCGGTCCTGGGGCCAACGTCCTGACTTTC
CSASLGPGANVLTF